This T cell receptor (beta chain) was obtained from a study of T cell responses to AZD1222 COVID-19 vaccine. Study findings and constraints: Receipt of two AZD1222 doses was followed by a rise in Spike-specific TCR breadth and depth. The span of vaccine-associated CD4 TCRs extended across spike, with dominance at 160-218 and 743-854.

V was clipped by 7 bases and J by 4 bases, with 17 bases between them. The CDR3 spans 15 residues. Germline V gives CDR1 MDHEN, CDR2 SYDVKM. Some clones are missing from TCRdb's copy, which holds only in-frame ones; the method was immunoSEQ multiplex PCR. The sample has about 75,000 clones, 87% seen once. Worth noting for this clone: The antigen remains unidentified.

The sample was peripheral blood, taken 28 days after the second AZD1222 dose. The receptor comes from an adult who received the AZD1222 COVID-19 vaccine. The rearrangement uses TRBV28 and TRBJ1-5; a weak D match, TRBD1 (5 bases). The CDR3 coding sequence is TGTGCCAGCAACCCCCTTTTGGGGGAGAATCAGCCCCAGCATTTT. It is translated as CASNPLLGENQPQHF.